These 22 T cell receptor beta chains share one sample of origin, sequenced in a study of T cells after yellow fever vaccination. MiXCR, applied by TCRdb to the 5' RACE reads, yields one record per CDR3 protein. The sample contains 300,000 to 400,000 distinct CDR3 sequences, about 12% of which appear only once. Sample: CD4+ T cells sorted from PBMCs, taken 15 days after the yellow fever booster vaccination. Receptor source: a man aged 18 to 30 who received the YFV17D yellow fever vaccine.

A few counts support this clonotype. The chain links TRBV5-1 to TRBJ2-1; TRBD1 is a possible D gene (5 bases). The CDR3 is 15 residues long. Trimming stripped 2 bases from V and 0 bases from J, with 9 bases between. Germline V gene data show CDR1 as SGHRS and CDR2 as YFSETQ. CDR3 bases: TGCGCCAGCAGCTTAGCAGGGCGCTCCTACAATGAGCAGTTCTTC. Protein product: CASSLAGRSYNEQFF.

This clonotype appeared a few times. The gene calls are TRBV19 and TRBJ2-3; the D gene is possibly TRBD1 (5 bases). V was shortened by 0 bases and J by 4 bases, with 14 bases between the two germline ends. This CDR3 is built from 16 residues. Germline assignment: CDR1 LNHDA and CDR2 SQIVND (reference sequence). CDR3 sequence: CASSIDLVQGADTQYF. DNA of the CDR3: TGTGCCAGTAGTATAGATCTTGTCCAGGGCGCAGATACGCAGTATTTT.

This chain uses TRBV10-3 with TRBJ2-1, with a possible D match to TRBD2 (6 bases). The CDR3 has 13 amino acids. Germline V gene data show CDR1 as ENHRY and CDR2 as SYGVKD. Trimming shortened V by 10 bases and J by 11 bases, and 21 bases separated the two germline ends. This chain's CDR3 is CATGGGGPPKQFF. The CDR3 DNA reads as TGTGCCACCGGGGGAGGTGGGCCCCCGAAGCAGTTCTTC.

The table lists this clonotype with many counts. This chain connects TRBV3-1 to TRBJ2-3; possible D gene TRBD1, 5 bases. Trimming took 6 bases from V and 3 from J, leaving 16 bases between them. CDR1 is LGHDT, CDR2 YNNKEL, per germline (reference sequence). CDR3 length equals 15 residues. The CDR3: CASSPTVGHTDTQYF. CDR3 sequence (DNA): TGTGCCAGCAGTCCGACAGTGGGTCATACAGATACGCAGTATTTT.

The chain couples TRBV21-1 to TRBJ2-6. TRBV21-1 is described as a pseudogene. The CDR3 has 14 residues. CDR3 protein: CASPLGSGANVLTF. The CDR3, as DNA: TGTGCCAGCCCCCTGGGCTCTGGGGCCAACGTCCTGACTTTC.

This clonotype was observed a handful of times. CDR3 coding DNA: TGTGCCAGCAGTATCGCCCCGGGCAGGGTTAACACCGGGGAGCTGTTTTTT. It encodes CASSIAPGRVNTGELFF. This chain connects TRBV5-4 to TRBJ2-2, with D perhaps TRBD1 (5 bases). The CDR3 runs 17 residues. The germline V gene encodes CDR1 SGHNT and CDR2 YYREEE (reference sequence). V dropped 5 bases and J dropped 2 bases, with 19 bases sitting between them.

This clonotype has a handful of counts. The rearrangement uses TRBV10-3 and TRBJ1-2; 7 nucleotides agree with TRBD1. Trimming took 2 bases from V and 4 from J; bases not matched to a gene: 13. In germline, CDR1 is ENHRY, CDR2 SYGVKD. This CDR3 contains 17 residues. CDR3 sequence: CAISEGMAGGTLYGYTF. The CDR3 nucleotides are TGTGCCATCAGTGAGGGAATGGCAGGGGGAACTCTCTATGGCTACACCTTC.

The sample holds a few counts of this clonotype. V and J are TRBV5-1 and TRBJ1-1; 10 positions match TRBD1. The CDR3 spans 20 residues. J was trimmed by 0 bases and V by 4 bases; bases with no gene match: 18. Germline V lookup: CDR1 SGHRS, CDR2 YFSETQ. The CDR3 region is CASSQTPPGTGALMNTEAFF. Written as DNA, the CDR3 is TGCGCCAGCAGCCAGACCCCCCCGGGGACAGGGGCTCTCATGAACACTGAAGCTTTCTTT.

This clonotype was observed a handful of times. V is TRBV30 and J is TRBJ1-5, with a possible D match to TRBD1 (5 bases). Germline loops: CDR1 GTSNPN, CDR2 SVGIG (reference sequence). CDR3 length equals 13 residues. V lost 0 bases and J lost 3, with 6 bases in between. The CDR3 DNA reads as TGTGCCTGGAGTGTAGGGGACAATCAGCCCCAGCATTTT. Translated, it gives CAWSVGDNQPQHF.

This clonotype has ten or more counts. This CDR3 reads CSARDMGSGELFF. The CDR3 DNA follows: TGCAGTGCTAGAGATATGGGGAGCGGGGAGCTGTTTTTT. The chain couples TRBV20-1 to TRBJ2-2, with D tentatively TRBD2 (5 bases). The germline V gene encodes CDR1 DFQATT and CDR2 SNEGSKA (reference sequence). V was clipped by 0 bases and J by 7 bases, with 9 bases between them. The CDR3 runs 13 residues.

The chain recombines TRBV6-2 or TRBV6-3 with TRBJ2-1; D gene ambiguous. V dropped 6 bases and J dropped 9 bases, with 6 bases sitting between them. CDR1 is MNHEY, CDR2 SVGEGT, per germline. The CDR3 spans 10 residues. CDR3 DNA: TGTGCCAGCAGGAAGGGTGAGCAGTTCTTC. It translates to CASRKGEQFF.

V gene TRBV6-4 combines with J gene TRBJ2-3; perhaps TRBD1 as D (5 bases). This CDR3 region has 14 residues. Germline lookup yields CDR1 MRHNA and CDR2 SNTAGT. V shed 0 bases and J shed 9 bases, with 13 bases lying between them. The CDR3 is CASSDSARGSTQYF. For the CDR3, the DNA is TGTGCCAGCAGTGACTCGGCTAGGGGATCCACGCAGTATTTT.

This chain connects TRBV2 to TRBJ2-2; the D gene is possibly TRBD2 (5 bases). The CDR3 is 14 amino acids. Germline V gene data show CDR1 as SNHLY and CDR2 as FYNNEI. With 2 bases removed from V and 4 bases from J, the gap between germline ends came to 8 bases. The CDR3 nucleotides read TGTGCCAGCAGTGAACCGGGGATCACCGGGGAGCTGTTTTTT. Residues: CASSEPGITGELFF.

In its sample, this clonotype was seen a few times. CDR3 bases: TGTGCCACCAGTGATATGGAGACCCAGTACTTC. Protein: CATSDMETQYF. The V and J genes are TRBV24-1 and TRBJ2-5, with D unresolved. The germline V and J ends were trimmed by 3 bases and 5 bases, with 3 bases remaining between them. Germline V lookup: CDR1 KGHDR, CDR2 SFDVKD. The CDR3 length is 11 residues.

V is TRBV5-1 and J is TRBJ2-2; 7 bases align to TRBD1. V gave up 2 bases and J gave up 5 bases; unmatched junction bases: 6. The CDR3 loop spans 15 amino acids. CDR1 is SGHRS, CDR2 YFSETQ, per germline. CDR3 DNA sequence: TGCGCCAGCAGCTTAGACAGGGTGAAGACCGGGGAGCTGTTTTTT. It translates to CASSLDRVKTGELFF.

The table lists this clonotype with a few counts. The rearrangement joins TRBV6-5 to TRBJ1-1; D gene unclear. Trimming shortened V by 6 bases and J by 1 base, and 15 bases separated the two germline ends. The CDR3 runs 15 residues. Germline CDR1 is MNHEY and CDR2 is SVGAGI. CDR3 loop: CASSQGRSRNTEAFF. The CDR3 bases are TGTGCCAGCAGCCAAGGCAGATCGCGGAACACTGAAGCTTTCTTT.

The chain has TRBV6-2 or TRBV6-3 and TRBJ1-2, with no clear D. Germline CDR1 and CDR2: MNHEY and SVGEGT. CDR3 size: 15 residues. With 2 bases removed from V and 4 bases from J, the gap between germline ends came to 14 bases. This CDR3 is CASSYAGRLVYGYTF. In DNA form, the CDR3 reads TGTGCCAGCAGTTACGCAGGACGGCTGGTCTATGGCTACACCTTC.

This clonotype occurred a few times. The chain has TRBV20-1 and TRBJ1-3; 8 nucleotides line up with TRBD1. Germline V gives CDR1 DFQATT, CDR2 SNEGSKA (reference sequence). The CDR3 contains 14 residues. V dropped 3 bases and J dropped 4; count of bases not matched to a gene: 5. This chain's CDR3 is CSARIRDRGNTIYF. DNA of the CDR3: TGCAGTGCTAGGATCCGGGACAGGGGAAACACCATATATTTT.

Many counts were recorded for this clonotype. The chain is built from TRBV12-3 or TRBV12-4 and TRBJ1-5; 8 positions match TRBD1. J lost 6 bases, V lost 3 bases, and 10 bases had no gene match. CDR3 length equals 16 residues. CDR3: CASSFQQGVVGQPQHF. The CDR3 bases are TGTGCCAGCAGTTTCCAACAGGGGGTGGTGGGTCAGCCCCAGCATTTT.

CDR3 coding DNA: TGCAGCGTCGTTACCGGGACCTCCTATGGCTACACCTTC. Its protein product is CSVVTGTSYGYTF. The chain couples TRBV29-1 to TRBJ1-2; TRBD1 is a possible D gene (5 bases). This CDR3 is 13 amino acids long. V gave up 6 bases and J gave up 4 bases, with 15 bases separating them. CDR1 SQVTM and CDR2 ANQGSEA come from the germline V gene.

This clonotype has just a few counts. The CDR3 sequence is CASSLIDIWTGVQETQYF. CDR3 DNA: TGTGCCAGCAGCTTAATTGATATATGGACGGGTGTACAAGAGACCCAGTACTTC. The chain combines TRBV7-2 with TRBJ2-5; D gene uncertain. The length of the CDR3 is 18 residues. V was shortened by 2 bases and J by 2 bases, with 21 bases between the two germline ends. Germline CDR1 reads SGHTA; CDR2 reads FQGNSA.

There are a few counts of this clonotype. V and J are TRBV7-2 and TRBJ2-2; D is tentatively TRBD1 or TRBD2 (6 bases each). Germline V gives CDR1 SGHTA, CDR2 FQGNSA. This CDR3 comprises 16 residues. V was clipped by 1 base and J by 1 base, with 10 bases between them. CDR3 amino acids: CASSLGGALNTGELFF. DNA for the CDR3: TGTGCCAGCAGCTTAGGGGGGGCGCTGAACACCGGGGAGCTGTTTTTT.